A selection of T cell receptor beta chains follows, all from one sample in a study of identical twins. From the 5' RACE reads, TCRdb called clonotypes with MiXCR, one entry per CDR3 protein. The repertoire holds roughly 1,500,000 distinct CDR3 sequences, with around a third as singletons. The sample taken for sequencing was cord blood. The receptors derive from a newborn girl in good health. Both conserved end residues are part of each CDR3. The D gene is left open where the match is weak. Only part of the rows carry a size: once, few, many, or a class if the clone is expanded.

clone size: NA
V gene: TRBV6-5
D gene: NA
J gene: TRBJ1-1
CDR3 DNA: TGTGCCAGCAGTTACGGGGGGCGCGTGACTGAAGCTTTCTTT
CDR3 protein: CASSYGGRVTEAFF

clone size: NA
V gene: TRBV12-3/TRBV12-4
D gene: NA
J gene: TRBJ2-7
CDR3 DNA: TGTGCCAGCAGTTTAAGATACAGGAGACTGTCCTACGAGCAGTACTTC
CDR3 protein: CASSLRYRRLSYEQYF

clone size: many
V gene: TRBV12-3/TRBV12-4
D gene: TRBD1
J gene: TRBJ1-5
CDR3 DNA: TGTGCCAGCAGTCCTACAGGGGGCAATCAGCCCCAGCATTTT
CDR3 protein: CASSPTGGNQPQHF

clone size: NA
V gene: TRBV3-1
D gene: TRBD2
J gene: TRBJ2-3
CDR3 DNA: TGTGCCAGCAGCCAAGATGTGGTAGCTAGCGGGGGGACAGATACGCAGTATTTT
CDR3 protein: CASSQDVVASGGTDTQYF

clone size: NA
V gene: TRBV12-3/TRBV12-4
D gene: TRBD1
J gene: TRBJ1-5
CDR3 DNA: TGTGCCAGCAGTTTAAGGACAGGGGGGTTTCAGCCCCAGCATTTT
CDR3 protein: CASSLRTGGFQPQHF

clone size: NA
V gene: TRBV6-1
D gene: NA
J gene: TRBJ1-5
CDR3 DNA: TGTGCCAGCAGTGAAGCGTGGCAGCATAGCAATCAGCCCCAGCATTTT
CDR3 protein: CASSEAWQHSNQPQHF

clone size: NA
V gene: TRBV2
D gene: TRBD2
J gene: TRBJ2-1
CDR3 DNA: TGTGCCAGCAGTGTGCCTCGACTAGCGGGGGGGCATAATGAGCAGTTCTTC
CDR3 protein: CASSVPRLAGGHNEQFF

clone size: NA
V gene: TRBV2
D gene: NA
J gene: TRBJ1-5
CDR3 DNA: TGTGCCAGCAAGGGGGTCAGCACGTGGCATTTT
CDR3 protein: CASKGVSTWHF

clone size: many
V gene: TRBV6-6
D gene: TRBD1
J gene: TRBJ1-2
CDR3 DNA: TGTGCCAGCAGTGCCGCAGGGGGTGGCTACACCTTC
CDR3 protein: CASSAAGGGYTF

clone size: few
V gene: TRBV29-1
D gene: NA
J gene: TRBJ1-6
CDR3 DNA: TGCAGCGTGCGAGGGAAGGATGGTTCACCCCTCCACTTT
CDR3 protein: CSVRGKDGSPLHF

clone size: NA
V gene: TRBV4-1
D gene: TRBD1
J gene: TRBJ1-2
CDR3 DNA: TGCGCCAGCAGCCATGCTACCGGGACAGGGGGCATTGGCTACACCTTC
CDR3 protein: CASSHATGTGGIGYTF

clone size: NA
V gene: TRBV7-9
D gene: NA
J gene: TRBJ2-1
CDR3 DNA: TGTGCCAGCAGCTTTGCCTATGGAGACAATGAGCAGTTCTTC
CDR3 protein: CASSFAYGDNEQFF

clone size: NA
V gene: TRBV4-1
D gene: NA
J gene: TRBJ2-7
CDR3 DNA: TGCGCCAGCAGCCAAGCACACAGGGCATCCTACGAGCAGTACTTC
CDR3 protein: CASSQAHRASYEQYF

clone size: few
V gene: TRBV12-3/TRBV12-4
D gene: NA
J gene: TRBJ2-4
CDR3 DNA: TGTGCCAGCAGTTTAGAAGTCAAAAACATTCAGTACTTC
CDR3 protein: CASSLEVKNIQYF

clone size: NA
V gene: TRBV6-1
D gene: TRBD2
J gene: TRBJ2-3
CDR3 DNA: TGTGCCAGCAGTAAACTAGCGGGGGGCTCCACAGATATGCAGTATTTT
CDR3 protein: CASSKLAGGSTDMQYF

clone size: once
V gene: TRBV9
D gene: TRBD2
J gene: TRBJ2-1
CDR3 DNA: TGTGCCAGCAGCGTAGTAGGGCTAGCGGGGTGGAATGAGCAGTTCTTC
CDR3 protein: CASSVVGLAGWNEQFF

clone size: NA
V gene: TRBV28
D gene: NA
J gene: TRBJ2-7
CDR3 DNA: TGTGCCAGCAGTTTACGCGGGACCCCCTACAATGAGCAGTACTTC
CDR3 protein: CASSLRGTPYNEQYF

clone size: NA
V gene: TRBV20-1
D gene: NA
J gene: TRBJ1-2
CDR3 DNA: TGCAGTGCCACGGTGGGCGCCTATGGCTACACCTTC
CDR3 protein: CSATVGAYGYTF